This T cell receptor beta chain came from a study of blood T cell repertoires in COVID-19. As for the study in general: Some COVID-19 samples were acute and others convalescent; all came from the United States, Italy and Spain.

This CDR3 region has 16 residues. Trimming pared 2 bases from V and 0 bases from J, leaving 8 bases between. Germline V gene sequence: CDR1 SGHTA, CDR2 FQGNSA. In the original processing: Amplification of reference gene primers provided the estimated nucleated cell counts. Here immunoSEQ multiplex PCR was the method, and the copy in TCRdb shows in-frame clones only, minus some. The DNA was the basis for D and trimming; V, J and clone size are from that table. The data contain fewer than 200,000 clones, roughly 83% of them singletons. The TCR was taken from a woman between 50 and 59 years old who had recovered from COVID-19. V and J are TRBV7-2 and TRBJ1-6; maybe TRBD1 (6 bases). The sample comprised PBMCs or T cells enriched from blood (not recorded which). The CDR3: CASSLQGRSYNSPLHF. The CDR3, as DNA: TGTGCCAGCAGCTTACAGGGGCGCTCCTATAATTCACCCCTCCACTTT.